This T cell receptor (beta chain) emerged from a study of Ad26.COV2.S vaccination and SARS-CoV-2 variants (dated by TCRdb to the early 2020s). Notes on the research overall: Donors in the vaccine arm were drawn from COV1001, a phase I-IIa trial of Ad26.COV2.S in healthy adults that was multicentre, randomized, double-blind and placebo-controlled. Ad26.COV2.S was administered intramuscularly at 5 x 10^10 or 1 x 10^11 viral particles, either as a single shot or as two shots given 56 days apart. TCRbeta repertoire sequencing served as the tool for gauging how specific and how broad the SARS-CoV-2-reactive T cell receptors were following Ad26.COV2.S vaccination. A total of roughly 30 samples were included in the TCR-sequenced set, comprising roughly 19 Ad26.COV2.S vaccine recipients, 5 placebo recipients and 8 SARS-CoV-2 convalescent individuals. Participants in the trial were split at random into five groups of five each, receiving low-dose or high-dose Ad26.COV2.S once or twice, or else placebo on both occasions. Blinding of investigators to trial group allocation was maintained during experiments and outcome assessment.

The research as a whole found: The study was not powered to compare responses between vaccine doses or regimens. Higher spike-specific TCR breadth was observed in Ad26.COV2.S recipients than in placebo recipients (P = 0.0014). Comparable non-spike TCR breadth was observed between vaccine and placebo recipients, consistent with only spike being contained in the vaccine. After vaccination, spike-specific CD8+ and CD4+ T cell responses were reported to show substantial breadth. The authors noted that total T cell responses may have been underestimated by the TCR breadth and depth analyses.

As encoded in the germline V gene, CDR1 is MDHEN while CDR2 is SYDVKM. For this chain, trimming is 2 bases at the V end and 3 bases at the J end, and the number of junction bases without a gene match is 7. Inclusive of the bounding cysteine and phenylalanine, the CDR3 is 16 residues long. The kept DNA is CDR3 alone, 48 bases in frame from the first base. The meaning of the sample's treatment or condition label: around 19 received Ad26.COV2.S at low or high dose, single or two shots; about 5 received placebo; per-sample allocation not given. For vaccine and placebo recipients, the sequenced repertoires came from samples collected on day 63 after the first injection. In Cohort 1b, around 23 adults aged 18-55 years were enrolled at a single site in Boston, USA, between 29 July and 7 August 2020. Ad26.COV2.S was a replication-incompetent adenovirus type 26 vector that expressed a prefusion-stabilized SARS-CoV-2 spike protein derived from the original Wuhan strain.

This clone was seen a single time. This receptor's antigen is unknown. No per-base quality is available; no much larger clone lies one base away. TCRbeta CDR3 regions were sequenced with the immunoSEQ Assay. After extraction, genomic DNA underwent amplification by bias-controlled multiplex PCR, followed by high-throughput sequencing. The study's own analysis went as follows. Collapsing and filtering of sequences were performed to quantify the absolute abundance of each unique TCRbeta CDR3 region. T cell fraction was estimated by normalizing TCRbeta template counts to usable DNA, with usable DNA measured through amplification of reference genes found in all nucleated cells. Repertoire TCRs were annotated as SARS-CoV-2-specific when V gene, CDR3 amino acid sequence and J gene were exactly matched to a known reactive TCR set. The reference SARS-CoV-2 TCR set came from MIRA and was filtered for enrichment in COVID-19-positive ImmuneCODE repertoires, removing public or cross-reactive TCRs. Drawing on the MIRA antigens, annotated TCRs were analysed further at the level of specific ORF or position within ORF. Breadth was defined as annotated unique rearrangements over total unique productive rearrangements; depth was the summed frequency of those rearrangements. Two-sided Wilcoxon rank-sum tests were applied when comparing TCR breadth between groups. Held by TCRdb, this immuneACCESS table contains in-frame sequences only and omits some clones. Under half of the omission traces to an unresolved V gene where checked; the cause of the rest is unknown. That table gives V, J and clone size, and the DNA gave D and trimming. For this sample the table gives approximately 480,000 clones, of which around nine tenths were detected only once. The ten top clones hold 10% to 15% of the sample.

The material was peripheral blood, obtained in a trial of Ad26.COV2.S vaccine versus placebo. The V gene is TRBV28 and the J gene is TRBJ1-5, with 7 junctional bases fitting TRBD1. The source of this sequence is a person aged 18 to 59 who received the Ad26.COV2.S COVID-19 vaccine or a placebo. The CDR3 protein: CASSLLPGGLNQPQHF. In nucleotide form, the sequence is TGTGCCAGCAGTTTACTCCCAGGGGGACTCAATCAGCCCCAGCATTTT.